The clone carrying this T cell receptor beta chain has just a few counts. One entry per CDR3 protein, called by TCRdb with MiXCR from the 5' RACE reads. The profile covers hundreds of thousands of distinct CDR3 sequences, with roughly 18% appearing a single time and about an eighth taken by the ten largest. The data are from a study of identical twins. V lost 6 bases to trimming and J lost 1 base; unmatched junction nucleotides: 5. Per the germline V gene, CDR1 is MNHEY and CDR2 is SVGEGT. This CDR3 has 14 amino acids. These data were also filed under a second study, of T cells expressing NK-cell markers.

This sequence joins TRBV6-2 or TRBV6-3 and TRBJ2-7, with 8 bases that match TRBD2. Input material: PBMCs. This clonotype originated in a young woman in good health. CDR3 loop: CASRGSSGSYEQYF. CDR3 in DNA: TGTGCCAGCAGGGGATCTAGCGGGTCCTACGAGCAGTACTTC.